This T cell receptor (beta chain) was observed in a study of human T cells and chemical hapten exposure. Across the whole study: All through the approximately 25-week study, the scalp of each patient received diphenylcyclopropenone doses weekly. Patches that contained 0.01% DPC were applied to the upper back and read at 6 days.

This clonotype showed up just a few times. Germline-derived CDR1 and CDR2 are SGHTA and FQGTGA. V gave up 4 bases and J gave up 1 base, with 16 bases separating them. This CDR3 is built from 16 residues. Time point defined: pre-sensitization, week 0. Specified treatment: therapeutic diphenylcyclopropenone sensitization with weekly scalp DPC. Every patch test was put on after a blood sample was taken. How the authors handled the data: Ranging from about 20,000 to 750,000, TCR counts per sample had a median value of about 96,000. One entry per CDR3 protein, called by TCRdb with MiXCR from the RACE reads. TCRdb's processing, not the authors', yielded these V and J calls. The sample records some 330,000 distinct CDR3 sequences, roughly 6% being singletons.

The clonotype was recovered from a woman aged 18-29 years with alopecia areata. Some clones in this sample may be carry-over from other donors' samples. The chain employs TRBV7-3 and TRBJ2-5, with D perhaps being TRBD1 or TRBD2 (6 bases each). Sequencing used whole blood, obtained in connection with sensitization to the hapten diphenylcyclopropenone (DPC). For the CDR3, the DNA is TGTGCCAGCAGCTCCCAGCCGAGGGGGGCCCAAGAGACCCAGTACTTC. Encoded protein: CASSSQPRGAQETQYF.